Following are 8 T cell receptor beta chains from one sample sequenced in a study of cytomegalovirus exposure and HLA in healthy donors. PCR involved 60 Vbeta and 13 Jbeta primers. Method: immunoSEQ multiplex PCR; TCRdb's copy keeps in-frame clones and lacks some. The profile shows 140,000 to 150,000 clones, about two thirds of them singletons. Sequencing was done on a sample of PBMCs. These TCRs come from an older woman in good health and CMV-seropositive.

This sequence joins TRBV9 and TRBJ1-1; tentative D call: TRBD1 (6 bases). CDR1 and CDR2 from the germline V gene are SGDLS and YYNGEE. The CDR3 has 15 amino acids. Trimming took off 5 bases at V and 1 base at J, with 15 bases between the two ends. As DNA, the CDR3 is TGTGCCAGCAGTCAGACCATGGGACAGAACACTGAAGCTTTCTTT. It codes for CASSQTMGQNTEAFF.

The CDR3 loop is CASSSRDTRVNTEAFF. The CDR3 DNA sequence: TGTGCCAGTAGTTCCCGGGACACGAGGGTGAACACTGAAGCTTTCTTT. The rearrangement joins TRBV19 to TRBJ1-1, with a tentative D call TRBD1 (6 bases). The germline CDR1 and CDR2 sequences are LNHDA and SQIVND (reference sequence). The CDR3 is made up of 16 amino acids. The V end lost 5 bases, the J end lost 0 bases, and 16 bases lay between the germline ends.

The chain carries TRBV9 and TRBJ2-2; maybe TRBD1 (6 bases). V gave up 4 bases and J gave up 1 base, with 23 bases separating them. The CDR3 runs to 19 residues. The germline V gene has CDR1 SGDLS and CDR2 YYNGEE. CDR3 nucleotide sequence: TGTGCCAGCAGCTTAACTATTATACAGGGTACGGGGAACACCGGGGAGCTGTTTTTT. Translating it yields CASSLTIIQGTGNTGELFF. The variable domain in full, with the rest retrieved from reference TRBV9 and TRBJ2-2, is DSGVTQTPKHLITATGQRVTLRCSPRSGDLSVYWYQQSLDQGLQFLIQYYNGEERAKGNILERFSAQQFPDLHSELNLSSLELGDSALYFCASSLTIIQGTGNTGELFFGEGSRLTVL.

This chain links TRBV6-5 with TRBJ1-2; D gene unclear. Germline V gives CDR1 MNHEY, CDR2 SVGAGI. The CDR3 spans 15 residues. With 3 bases removed from V and 1 base from J, the gap between germline ends came to 12 bases. The CDR3 sequence is CASSYTRAGNYGYTF. CDR3 sequence (DNA): TGTGCCAGCAGTTATACAAGGGCGGGTAACTATGGCTACACCTTC.

The gene calls are TRBV5-1 and TRBJ1-2, with a possible D match to TRBD1 (6 bases). Germline V gene sequence: CDR1 SGHRS, CDR2 YFSETQ. V dropped 0 bases and J dropped 6 bases, with 12 bases sitting between them. The CDR3 runs 14 residues. The CDR3 sequence is CASSLEQGTDGYTF. The CDR3 DNA follows: TGCGCCAGCAGCTTGGAGCAGGGGACGGATGGCTACACCTTC.

CDR3 coding DNA: TGCGCCAGCACCCAGGGCGACAGGGGGTACCGAATGAACACTGAAGCTTTCTTT. This codes for CASTQGDRGYRMNTEAFF. This chain connects TRBV5-1 to TRBJ1-1; 9 bases are a match to TRBD1. Trimming at V came to 6 bases and at J to 0 bases, leaving 15 bases not matched to a gene. Looked up from germline, CDR1 is SGHRS and CDR2 is YFSETQ. The CDR3 has 18 amino acids.

The rearrangement uses TRBV5-6 and TRBJ1-2; D gene unclear. Germline V gives CDR1 SGHDT, CDR2 YYEEEE. V gave up 5 bases and J gave up 6 bases, with 17 bases separating them. The CDR3 is 14 residues long. CDR3: CASSPDPRGDGYTF. The CDR3 DNA sequence: TGTGCCAGCAGTCCCGACCCGAGAGGCGATGGCTACACCTTC.

The chain carries TRBV2 and TRBJ2-2, with D unclear. V gave up 6 bases and J gave up 0 bases, with 11 bases separating them. Germline CDR1 reads SNHLY; CDR2 reads FYNNEI. CDR3 size: 15 residues. The CDR3 coding sequence is TGTGCCAGCAGCCCGGCGGCGGCGAACACCGGGGAGCTGTTTTTT. It is translated as CASSPAAANTGELFF. Drawing the rest from reference TRBV2 and TRBJ2-2, the complete variable domain is EPEVTQTPSHQVTQMGQEVILRCVPISNHLYFYWYRQILGQKVEFLVSFYNNEISEKSEIFDDQFSVERPDGSNFTLKIRSTKLEDSAMYFCASSPAAANTGELFFGEGSRLTVL.